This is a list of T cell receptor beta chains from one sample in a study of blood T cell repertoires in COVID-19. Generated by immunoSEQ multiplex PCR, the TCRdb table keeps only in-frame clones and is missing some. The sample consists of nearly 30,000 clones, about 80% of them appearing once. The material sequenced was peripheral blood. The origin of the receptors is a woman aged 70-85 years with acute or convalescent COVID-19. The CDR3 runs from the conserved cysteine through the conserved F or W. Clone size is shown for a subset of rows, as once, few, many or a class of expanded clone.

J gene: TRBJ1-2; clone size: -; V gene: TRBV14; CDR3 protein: CASSQDIATGRDTF
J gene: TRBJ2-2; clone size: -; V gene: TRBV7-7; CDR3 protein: CASSLVLGSGTGELFF
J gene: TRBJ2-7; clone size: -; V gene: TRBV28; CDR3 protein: CASSMVGGEPTYEQYF
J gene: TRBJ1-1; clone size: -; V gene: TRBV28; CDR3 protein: CASSLWSDRAQAFF
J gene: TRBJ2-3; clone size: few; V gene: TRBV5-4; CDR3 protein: CASSGGTSGITDTQYF
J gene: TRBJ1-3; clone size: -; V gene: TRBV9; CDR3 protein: CASSVGGRFSSGNTIYF
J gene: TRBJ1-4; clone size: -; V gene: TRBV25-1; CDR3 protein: CASQDSQGGNEKLFF
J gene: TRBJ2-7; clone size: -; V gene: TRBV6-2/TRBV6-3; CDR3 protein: CASSYPGTGTYEQYF
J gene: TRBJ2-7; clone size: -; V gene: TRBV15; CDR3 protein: CATSRDPGRSYEQYF
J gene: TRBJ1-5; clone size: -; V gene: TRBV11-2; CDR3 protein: CASSLNRGSNQPQHF
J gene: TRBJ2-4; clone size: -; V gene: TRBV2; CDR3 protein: CASRDPGTLAKNIQYF
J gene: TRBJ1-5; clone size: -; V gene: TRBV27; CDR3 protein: CASSLSLNQPQHF
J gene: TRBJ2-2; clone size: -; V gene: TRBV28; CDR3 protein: CASSSQGASTGELFF
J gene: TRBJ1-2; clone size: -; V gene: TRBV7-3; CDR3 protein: CASSYRQIAANYGYTF
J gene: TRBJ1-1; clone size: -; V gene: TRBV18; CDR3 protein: CASSPGFGSMNTEAFF
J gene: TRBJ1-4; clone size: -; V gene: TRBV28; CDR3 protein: CASRRGRGEKLFF
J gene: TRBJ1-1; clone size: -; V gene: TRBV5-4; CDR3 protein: CASSVTGGRTEAFF
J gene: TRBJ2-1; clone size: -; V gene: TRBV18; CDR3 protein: CASSRLTSGSSYNEQFF
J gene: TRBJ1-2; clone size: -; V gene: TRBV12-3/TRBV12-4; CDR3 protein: CASSHRENYGYTF
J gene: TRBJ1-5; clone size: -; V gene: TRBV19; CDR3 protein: CASSPGGSQPQHF
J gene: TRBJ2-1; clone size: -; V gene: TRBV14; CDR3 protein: CASSAGWDGSYNEQFF
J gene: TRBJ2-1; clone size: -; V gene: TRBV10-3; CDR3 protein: CAISGPEANNEQFF
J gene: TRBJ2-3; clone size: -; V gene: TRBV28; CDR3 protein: CASSTSRRVSTDTQYF
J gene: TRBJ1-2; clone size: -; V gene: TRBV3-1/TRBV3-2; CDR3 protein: CASSQDHASSYGYTF
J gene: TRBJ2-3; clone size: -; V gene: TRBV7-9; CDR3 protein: CASSLGLAGYTSTDTQYF
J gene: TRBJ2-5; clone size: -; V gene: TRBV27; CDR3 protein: CASSSVRDIQETQYF
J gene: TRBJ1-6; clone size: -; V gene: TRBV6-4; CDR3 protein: CASSDSRGNSPLHF